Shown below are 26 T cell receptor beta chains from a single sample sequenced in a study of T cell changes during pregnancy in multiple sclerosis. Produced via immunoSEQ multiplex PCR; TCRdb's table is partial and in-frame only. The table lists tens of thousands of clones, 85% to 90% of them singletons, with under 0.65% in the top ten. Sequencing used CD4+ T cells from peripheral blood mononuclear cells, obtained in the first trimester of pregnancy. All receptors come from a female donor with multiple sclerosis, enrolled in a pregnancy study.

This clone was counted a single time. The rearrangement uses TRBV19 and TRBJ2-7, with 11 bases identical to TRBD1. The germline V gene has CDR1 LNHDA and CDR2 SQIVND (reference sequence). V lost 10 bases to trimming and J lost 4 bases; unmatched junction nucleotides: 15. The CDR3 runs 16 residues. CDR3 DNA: TGTGCCACCCGGGACAGGGGGGCTAGCGGGAAATACGAGCAGTACTTC. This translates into CATRDRGASGKYEQYF.

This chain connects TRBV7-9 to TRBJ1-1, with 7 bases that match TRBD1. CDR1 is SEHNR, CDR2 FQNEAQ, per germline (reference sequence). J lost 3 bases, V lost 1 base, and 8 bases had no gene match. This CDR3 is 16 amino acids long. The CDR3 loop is CASSLESWQGDTEAFF. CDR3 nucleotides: TGTGCCAGCAGCTTAGAGAGCTGGCAGGGGGACACTGAAGCTTTCTTT.

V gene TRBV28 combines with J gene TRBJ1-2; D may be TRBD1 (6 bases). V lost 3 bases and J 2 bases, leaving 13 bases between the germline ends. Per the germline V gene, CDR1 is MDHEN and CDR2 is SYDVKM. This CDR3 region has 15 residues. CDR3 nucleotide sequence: TGTGCCAGCAGTTTGACAGGACCAAGGAACTATGGCTACACCTTC. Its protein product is CASSLTGPRNYGYTF.

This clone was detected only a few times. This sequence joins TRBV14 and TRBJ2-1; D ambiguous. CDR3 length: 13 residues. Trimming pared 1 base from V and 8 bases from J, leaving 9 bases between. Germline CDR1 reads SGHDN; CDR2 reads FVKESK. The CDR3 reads CASSQAVVYEQFF. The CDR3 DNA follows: TGTGCCAGCAGCCAAGCGGTAGTCTATGAGCAGTTCTTC.

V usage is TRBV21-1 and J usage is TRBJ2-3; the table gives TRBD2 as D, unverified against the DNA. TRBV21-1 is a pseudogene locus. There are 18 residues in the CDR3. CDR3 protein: CASSIYTVEGVGTDTQYF. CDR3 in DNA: TGTGCCAGCAGCATCTACACCGTGGAGGGAGTTGGCACAGATACGCAGTATTTT.

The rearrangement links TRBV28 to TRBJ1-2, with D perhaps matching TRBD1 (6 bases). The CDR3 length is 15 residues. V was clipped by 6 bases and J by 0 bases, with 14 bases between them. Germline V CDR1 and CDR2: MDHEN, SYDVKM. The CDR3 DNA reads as TGTGCCAGCAGACGAACAGGGACACCTAACTATGGCTACACCTTC. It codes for CASRRTGTPNYGYTF.

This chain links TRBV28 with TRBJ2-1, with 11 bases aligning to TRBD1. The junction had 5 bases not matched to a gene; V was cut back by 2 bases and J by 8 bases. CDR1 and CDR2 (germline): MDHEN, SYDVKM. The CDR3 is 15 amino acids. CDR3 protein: CASSLRGTGGDEQFF. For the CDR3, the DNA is TGTGCCAGCAGTTTACGGGGGACAGGGGGGGATGAGCAGTTCTTC.

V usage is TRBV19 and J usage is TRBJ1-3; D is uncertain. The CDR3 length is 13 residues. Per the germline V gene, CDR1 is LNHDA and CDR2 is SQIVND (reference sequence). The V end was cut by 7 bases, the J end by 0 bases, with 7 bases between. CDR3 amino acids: CASTADSGNTIYF. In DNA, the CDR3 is TGTGCCAGTACGGCGGACTCTGGAAACACCATATATTTT.

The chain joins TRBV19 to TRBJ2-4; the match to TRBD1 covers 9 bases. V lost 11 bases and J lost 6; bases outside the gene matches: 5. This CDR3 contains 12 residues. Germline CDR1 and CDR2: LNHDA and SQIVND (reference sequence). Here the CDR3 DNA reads TGTGCCGCGGGACAGGGCACAAACATTCAGTACTTC. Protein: CAAGQGTNIQYF.

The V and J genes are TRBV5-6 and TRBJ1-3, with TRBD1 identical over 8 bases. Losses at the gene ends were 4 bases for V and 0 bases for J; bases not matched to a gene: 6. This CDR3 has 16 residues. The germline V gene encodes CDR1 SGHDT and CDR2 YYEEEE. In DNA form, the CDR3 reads TGTGCCAGCAGCGTCGGACAGGGATACTCTGGAAACACCATATATTTT. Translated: CASSVGQGYSGNTIYF.

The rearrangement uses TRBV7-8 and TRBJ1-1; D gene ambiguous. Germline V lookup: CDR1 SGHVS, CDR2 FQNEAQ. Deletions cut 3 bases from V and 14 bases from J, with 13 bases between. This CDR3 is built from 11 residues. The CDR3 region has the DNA TGTGCCAGCAGCTTTGGCTCCAGGTTGTTCTTT. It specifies CASSFGSRLFF.

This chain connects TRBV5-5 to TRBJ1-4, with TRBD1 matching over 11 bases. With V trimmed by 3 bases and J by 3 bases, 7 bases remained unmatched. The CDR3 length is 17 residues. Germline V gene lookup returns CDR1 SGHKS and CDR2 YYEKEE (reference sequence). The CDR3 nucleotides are TGTGCCAGCAGCTATCCCGGACAGGGGGCGGCTAATGAAAAACTGTTTTTT. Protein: CASSYPGQGAANEKLFF.

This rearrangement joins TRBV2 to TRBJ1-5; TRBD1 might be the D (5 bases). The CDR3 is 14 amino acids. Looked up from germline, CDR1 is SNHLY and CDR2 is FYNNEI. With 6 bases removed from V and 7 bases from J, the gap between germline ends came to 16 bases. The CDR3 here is CASRFPRVGQPQHF. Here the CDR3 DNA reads TGTGCCAGCAGGTTCCCCAGGGTAGGCCAGCCCCAGCATTTT.

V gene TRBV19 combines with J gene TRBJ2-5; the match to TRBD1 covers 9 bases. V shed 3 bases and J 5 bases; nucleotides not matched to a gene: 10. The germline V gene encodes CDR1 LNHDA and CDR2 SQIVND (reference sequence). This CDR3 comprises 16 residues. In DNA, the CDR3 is TGTGCCAGTAGTATCGGGACAGGGCGGGTTCGGGAGACCCAGTACTTC. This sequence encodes CASSIGTGRVRETQYF.

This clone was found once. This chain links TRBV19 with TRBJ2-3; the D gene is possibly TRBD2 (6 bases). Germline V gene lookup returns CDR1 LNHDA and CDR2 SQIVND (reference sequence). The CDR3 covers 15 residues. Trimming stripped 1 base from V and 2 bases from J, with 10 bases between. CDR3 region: CASSIAGGITDTQYF. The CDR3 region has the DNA TGTGCCAGTAGTATAGCCGGGGGAATCACAGATACGCAGTATTTT.

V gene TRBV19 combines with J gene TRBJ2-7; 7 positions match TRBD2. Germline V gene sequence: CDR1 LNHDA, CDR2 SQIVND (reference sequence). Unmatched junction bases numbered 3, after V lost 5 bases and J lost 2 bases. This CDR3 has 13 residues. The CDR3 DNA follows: TGTGCCAGTAGTGCGGGAGCTCCCTACGAGCAGTACTTC. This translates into CASSAGAPYEQYF.

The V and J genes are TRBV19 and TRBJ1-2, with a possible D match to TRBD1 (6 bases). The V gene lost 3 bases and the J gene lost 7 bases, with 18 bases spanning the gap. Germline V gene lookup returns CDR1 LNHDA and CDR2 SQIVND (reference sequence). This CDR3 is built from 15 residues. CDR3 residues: CASSMGWSGGFGYTF. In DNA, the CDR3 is TGTGCCAGTAGTATGGGATGGTCGGGGGGCTTTGGCTACACCTTC. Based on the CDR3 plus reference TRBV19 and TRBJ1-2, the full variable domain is DGGITQSPKYLFRKEGQNVTLSCEQNLNHDAMYWYRQDPGQGLRLIYYSQIVNDFQKGDIAEGYSVSREKKESFPLTVTSAQKNPTAFYLCASSMGWSGGFGYTFGSGTRLTVV.

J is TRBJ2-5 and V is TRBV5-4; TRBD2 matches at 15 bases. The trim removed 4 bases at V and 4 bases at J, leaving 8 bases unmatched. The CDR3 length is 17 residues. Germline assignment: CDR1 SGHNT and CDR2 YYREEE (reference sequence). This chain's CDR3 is CASSPGLAGGRGETQYF. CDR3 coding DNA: TGTGCCAGCAGCCCTGGACTAGCGGGAGGGAGAGGAGAGACCCAGTACTTC.

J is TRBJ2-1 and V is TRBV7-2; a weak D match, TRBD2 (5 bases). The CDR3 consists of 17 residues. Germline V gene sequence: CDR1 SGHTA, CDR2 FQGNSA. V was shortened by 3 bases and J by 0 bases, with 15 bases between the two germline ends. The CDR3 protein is CASSFPLRRSSYNEQFF. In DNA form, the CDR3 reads TGTGCCAGCAGCTTCCCTCTTAGGAGGAGCTCCTACAATGAGCAGTTCTTC.

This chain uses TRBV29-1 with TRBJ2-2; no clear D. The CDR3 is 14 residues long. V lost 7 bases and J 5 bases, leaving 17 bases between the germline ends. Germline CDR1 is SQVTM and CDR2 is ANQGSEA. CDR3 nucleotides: TGCAGCGCCTCTTTAACAGATCGTACCGGGGAGCTGTTTTTT. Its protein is CSASLTDRTGELFF.

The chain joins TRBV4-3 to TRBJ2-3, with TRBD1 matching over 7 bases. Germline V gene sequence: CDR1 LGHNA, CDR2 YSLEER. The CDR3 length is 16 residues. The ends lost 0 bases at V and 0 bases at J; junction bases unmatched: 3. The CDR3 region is CASSQDVTGSTDTQYF. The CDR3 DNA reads TGCGCCAGCAGCCAAGATGTGACAGGGAGCACAGATACGCAGTATTTT.

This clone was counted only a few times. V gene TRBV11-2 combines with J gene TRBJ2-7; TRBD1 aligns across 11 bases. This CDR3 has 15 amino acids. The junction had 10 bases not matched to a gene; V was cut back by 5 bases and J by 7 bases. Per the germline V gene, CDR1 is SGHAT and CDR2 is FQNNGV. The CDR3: CASSPRDRGSREQYF. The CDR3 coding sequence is TGTGCCAGCAGCCCGAGGGACAGGGGGTCCCGGGAGCAGTACTTC. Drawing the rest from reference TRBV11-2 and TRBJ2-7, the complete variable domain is EAGVAQSPRYKIIEKRQSVAFWCNPISGHATLYWYQQILGQGPKLLIQFQNNGVVDDSQLPKDRFSAERLKGVDSTLKIQPAKLEDSAVYLCASSPRDRGSREQYFGPGTRLTVT.

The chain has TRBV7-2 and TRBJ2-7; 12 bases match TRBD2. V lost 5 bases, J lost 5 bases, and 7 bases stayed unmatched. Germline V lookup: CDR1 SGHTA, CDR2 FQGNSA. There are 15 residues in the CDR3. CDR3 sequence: CASSPGLAGMHEQYF. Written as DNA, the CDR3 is TGTGCCAGCAGCCCAGGACTAGCGGGAATGCACGAGCAGTACTTC.

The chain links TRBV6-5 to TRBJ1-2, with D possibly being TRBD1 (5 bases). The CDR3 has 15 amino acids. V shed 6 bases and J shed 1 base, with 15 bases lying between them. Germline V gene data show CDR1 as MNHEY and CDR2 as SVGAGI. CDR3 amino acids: CASSWTGELNYGYTF. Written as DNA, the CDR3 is TGTGCCAGCAGCTGGACGGGGGAACTTAACTATGGCTACACCTTC.

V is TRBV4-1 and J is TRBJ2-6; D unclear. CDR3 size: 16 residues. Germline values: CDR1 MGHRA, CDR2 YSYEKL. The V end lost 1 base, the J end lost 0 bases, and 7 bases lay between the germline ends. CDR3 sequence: CASSQGWSSGANVLTF. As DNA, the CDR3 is TGCGCCAGCAGCCAAGGATGGAGCTCTGGGGCCAACGTCCTGACTTTC.

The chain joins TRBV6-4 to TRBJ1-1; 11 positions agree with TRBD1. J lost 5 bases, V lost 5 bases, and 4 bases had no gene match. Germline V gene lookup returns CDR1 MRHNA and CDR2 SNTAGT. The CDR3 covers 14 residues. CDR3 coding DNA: TGTGCCAGCAGTCGGACAGGGGGCCTAACTGAAGCTTTCTTT. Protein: CASSRTGGLTEAFF.